Reported below is one TCR beta chain. No antigen is known for it. The length of the CDR3 is 14 residues. The J segment lost 3 bases and the V segment lost 0 bases, leaving 1 base of the junction unmatched. Germline V gene sequence: CDR1 SGDLS, CDR2 YYNGEE. This entry is derived from a study of shared clonotypes between healthy human individuals. Study-wide points: Only blood samples were collected, and tissue repertoires likely differ.

This table comes from immunoSEQ multiplex PCR, and its TCRdb copy is limited to in-frame clones, with some not included. Counted here are over 2,000,000 clones, just over 90% occurring once; the ten biggest clones make up under 2%. Cells designated naive CD8 were CD45RO-negative and were positively selected for CCR7, with terminally differentiated effector memory CD45RA+ cells excluded. This TCR derives from a man aged 18 to 35 in good health. Some clones in this sample may be carry-over from other donors' samples. V is TRBV9 and J is TRBJ1-1; 8 nucleotides agree with TRBD1. The material sequenced was naive CD8+ T cells from PBMCs. The CDR3 loop is CASSVAQGDTEAFF. The CDR3 bases are TGTGCCAGCAGCGTAGCACAGGGGGACACTGAAGCTTTCTTT.